The TCR beta chain described here comes from a study of T cell repertoires in cytomegalovirus infection (dated by TCRdb to the late 2010s). Background on the whole study: Recently identified HLA-C-restricted CMV epitopes, whose presentation resists viral immunomodulation, were targeted by peptide stimulations together with well-studied HLA-B-restricted epitopes. Donor HLA type was relevant to the analysis, because carriage of CMV infection together with the matching HLA type was indicated by public TCR beta signatures.

From a lookup of the germline V gene, CDR1 and CDR2 are MNHEY and SVGAGI. There are 16 amino acids in the CDR3, from cysteine to phenylalanine inclusive. The read is trimmed to its CDR3 DNA, 48 bases read in frame from base 1. TCRdb lists the instrument as Illumina HiSeq 1500. TCRdb took the public reads, trimmed them with fastp at Q25, ran MiXCR for clone calling and kept in-frame beta chains. Entries that share a CDR3 protein sequence are merged under the most common genes and DNA. Within this sample are about 920,000 distinct CDR3 sequences, with roughly 30% of them counted one time only. Over 13% of the sample rests with the top ten. This specimen's treatment or condition label, interpreted: in vitro stimulation with specific CMV peptide epitopes to enrich CMV-specific T cells. The table lists this clonotype with a few counts. Which antigen it targets is not known. At one end, the junction sequence differs from germline, possibly due to a read error.

The full study reports these points: Cumulative frequency of public TCR beta family members discriminated carriers of CMV infection plus the relevant HLA type in this cohort and an independent approximately 350-donor cohort. The ex vivo response was dominated by HLA-C-restricted CMV-specific TCR beta clonotypes, and the single most frequent clonotype in two of eight donors was supplied by these HLA-C-restricted clonotypes.

The rearrangement combines TRBV6-5 with TRBJ2-5; TRBD2 is a weak D gene call, 6 bases matching. Sequenced material: cultured CD8+ T cells from PBMCs, taken from culture after CMV antigen stimulation. This clonotype originated in a human donor in good health (CMV status not recorded). Some clones in this sample may be carry-over from other donors' samples. Here the CDR3 is given as CASSFLIPPSSESQYF. The DNA sequence is as follows: TGTGCCAGCAGTTTCCTTATACCCCCTTCTAGCGAGAGCCAGTACTTC.